A single T cell receptor beta chain is shown here with its context. Some clones are missing from TCRdb's copy, which holds only in-frame ones; the method was immunoSEQ multiplex PCR. Here the sample spans 15,000 or so clones, about four fifths being singletons. The CDR3 covers 16 residues. In germline, CDR1 is LNHDA, CDR2 SQIVND (reference sequence). V was pared by 6 bases and J by 2 bases, with 10 bases of the junction left unmatched. This entry comes from a study of blood T cell repertoires in COVID-19. Study information: The study drew acute and convalescent COVID-19 samples from the United States, Italy and Spain. T cells, B-cell-depleted T cells, or PBMCs supplied cDNA or gDNA.

Material: peripheral blood. V is TRBV19 and J is TRBJ1-3, with 7 nucleotides matching TRBD1. This clonotype was obtained from a man between 60 and 75 years old with acute or convalescent COVID-19. CDR3 protein: CASSGGTGVPGNTIYF. DNA of the CDR3: TGTGCCAGTAGCGGCGGAACAGGGGTCCCTGGAAACACCATATATTTT. Based on the CDR3 plus reference TRBV19 and TRBJ1-3, the full variable domain is DGGITQSPKYLFRKEGQNVTLSCEQNLNHDAMYWYRQDPGQGLRLIYYSQIVNDFQKGDIAEGYSVSREKKESFPLTVTSAQKNPTAFYLCASSGGTGVPGNTIYFGEGSWLTVV.